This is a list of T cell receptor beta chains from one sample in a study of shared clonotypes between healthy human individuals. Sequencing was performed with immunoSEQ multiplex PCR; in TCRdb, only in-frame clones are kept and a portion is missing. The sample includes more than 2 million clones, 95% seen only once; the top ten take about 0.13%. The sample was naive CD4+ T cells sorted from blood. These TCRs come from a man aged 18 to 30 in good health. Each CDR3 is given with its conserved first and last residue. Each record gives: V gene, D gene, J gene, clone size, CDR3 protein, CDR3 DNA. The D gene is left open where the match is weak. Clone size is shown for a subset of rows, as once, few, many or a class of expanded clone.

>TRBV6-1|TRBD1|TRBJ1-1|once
CASSEGTANTEAFF
TGTGCCAGCAGTGAGGGGACAGCGAACACTGAAGCTTTCTTT
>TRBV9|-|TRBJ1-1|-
CASSVGGYTEAFF
TGTGCCAGCAGCGTAGGAGGATACACTGAAGCTTTCTTT
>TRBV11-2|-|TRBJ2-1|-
CASSLDVKGLGNEQFF
TGTGCCAGCAGCTTAGATGTTAAGGGCCTGGGCAATGAGCAGTTCTTC
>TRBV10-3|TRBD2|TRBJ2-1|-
CAISPGLAGVANEQFF
TGTGCCATCAGCCCCGGACTAGCGGGAGTTGCTAATGAGCAGTTCTTC
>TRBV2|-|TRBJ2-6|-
CASSEGDYSGANVLTF
TGTGCCAGCAGTGAGGGGGATTACTCTGGGGCCAACGTCCTGACTTTC
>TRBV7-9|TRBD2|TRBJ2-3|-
CASSLASGAADTQYF
TGTGCCAGCAGCTTGGCTAGCGGGGCGGCAGATACGCAGTATTTT
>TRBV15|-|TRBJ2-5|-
CATSARETQYF
TGTGCCACCAGCGCACGAGAGACCCAGTACTTC
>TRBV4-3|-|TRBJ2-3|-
CASSQDHTSSGDTQYF
TGCGCCAGCAGCCAAGATCACACTAGCAGTGGAGATACGCAGTATTTT
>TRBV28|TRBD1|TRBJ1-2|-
CASSYPDRANYGYTF
TGTGCCAGCAGTTACCCCGACAGGGCCAACTATGGCTACACCTTC
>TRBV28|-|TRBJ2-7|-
CASSPMRGPYEQYF
TGTGCCAGCAGTCCGATGAGGGGTCCCTACGAGCAGTACTTC
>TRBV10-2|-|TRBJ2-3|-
CASSDPGWGASTDTQYF
TGCGCCAGCAGTGATCCCGGATGGGGGGCCAGCACAGATACGCAGTATTTT
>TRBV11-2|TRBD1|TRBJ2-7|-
CASSRTGSSYEQYF
TGTGCCAGCAGCCGGACAGGGTCCTCCTACGAGCAGTACTTC
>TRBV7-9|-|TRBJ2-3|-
CASSFTADTQYF
TGTGCCAGCAGCTTCACGGCAGATACGCAGTATTTT
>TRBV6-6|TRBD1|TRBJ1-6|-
CASSLGQDTSPLHF
TGTGCCAGCAGTCTGGGACAGGACACTTCACCCCTCCACTTT
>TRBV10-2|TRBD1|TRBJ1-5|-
CASSSPGQGNQPQHF
TGCGCCAGCAGTTCACCGGGACAGGGCAATCAGCCCCAGCATTTT
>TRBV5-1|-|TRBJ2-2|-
CASSLNPGRPGAGELFF
TGCGCCAGCAGCCTAAACCCCGGGAGACCGGGGGCCGGGGAGCTGTTTTTT
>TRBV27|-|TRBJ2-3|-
CASSSQITRSTDTQYF
TGTGCCAGCAGTTCACAGATCACGAGGTCCACAGATACGCAGTATTTT
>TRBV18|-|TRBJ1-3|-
CASSLQGGPIGNTIYF
TGTGCCAGCTCCCTTCAAGGGGGTCCGATTGGAAACACCATATATTTT
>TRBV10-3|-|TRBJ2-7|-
CAIKPGDHPYEQYF
TGTGCCATCAAACCGGGCGACCACCCCTACGAGCAGTACTTC
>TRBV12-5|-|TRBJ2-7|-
CASGLASFVRVPSEQYF
TGTGCTAGTGGTTTGGCTTCTTTCGTAAGGGTTCCTAGCGAGCAGTACTTC
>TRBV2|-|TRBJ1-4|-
CASSVGVAEKLFF
TGTGCCAGCAGTGTCGGAGTAGCGGAAAAACTGTTTTTT
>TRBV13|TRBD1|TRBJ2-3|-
CASSLRQGTDTQYF
TGTGCCAGCAGCTTAAGACAGGGGACAGATACGCAGTATTTT
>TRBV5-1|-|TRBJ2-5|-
CASSFEGRFQETQYF
TGCGCCAGCAGCTTTGAAGGCAGGTTCCAAGAGACCCAGTACTTC
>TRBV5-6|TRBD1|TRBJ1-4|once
CASSRGLKNEKLFF
TGTGCCAGCAGCAGGGGGCTGAAGAATGAAAAACTGTTTTTT
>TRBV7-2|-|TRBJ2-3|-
CASGSRGYSDTQYF
TGTGCCAGCGGTTCCCGGGGCTACTCAGATACGCAGTATTTT
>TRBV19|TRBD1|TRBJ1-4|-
CASSIPGQGPGKLFF
TGTGCCAGTAGTATCCCGGGACAGGGGCCTGGAAAACTGTTTTTT
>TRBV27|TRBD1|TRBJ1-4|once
CASSLSRGQGEKLFF
TGTGCCAGCAGTTTATCCCGGGGACAGGGGGAAAAACTGTTTTTT
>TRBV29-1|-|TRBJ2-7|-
CSLGDNPYEQYF
TGCAGCCTTGGGGACAATCCTTACGAGCAGTACTTC
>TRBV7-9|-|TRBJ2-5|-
CASSLSSGRETQYF
TGTGCCAGCAGCTTAAGTTCAGGGAGAGAGACCCAGTACTTC
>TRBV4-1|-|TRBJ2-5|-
CASSQGWGETQYF
TGCGCCAGCAGCCAAGGATGGGGTGAGACCCAGTACTTC
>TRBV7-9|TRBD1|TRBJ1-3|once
CASSLRDRDGNTIYF
TGTGCCAGCAGCTTACGGGACAGGGATGGAAACACCATATATTTT
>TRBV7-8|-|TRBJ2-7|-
CASSLALSTGYEQYF
TGTGCCAGCAGCTTAGCGTTGTCGACAGGCTACGAGCAGTACTTC
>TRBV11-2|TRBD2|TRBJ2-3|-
CASSLDLLAGGAGDTQYF
TGTGCCAGCAGCTTAGACCTCTTGGCGGGGGGGGCCGGAGATACGCAGTATTTT
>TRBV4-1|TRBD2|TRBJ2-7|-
CASSQVPSGRAYEQYF
TGCGCCAGCAGCCAAGTGCCTAGCGGGCGCGCCTACGAGCAGTACTTC
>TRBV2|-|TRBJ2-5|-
CASSEGWGGETQYF
TGTGCCAGCAGTGAAGGGTGGGGCGGGGAGACCCAGTACTTC
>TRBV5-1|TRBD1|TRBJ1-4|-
CASSPQGQTNEKLFF
TGCGCCAGCAGCCCACAGGGGCAAACTAATGAAAAACTGTTTTTT
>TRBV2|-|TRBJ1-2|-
CASSKDLGYGYTF
TGTGCCAGCAGCAAAGATCTGGGGTATGGCTACACCTTC
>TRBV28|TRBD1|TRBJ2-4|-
CASSPRGQGKDIQYF
TGTGCCAGCAGTCCGAGGGGACAGGGAAAAGACATTCAGTACTTC
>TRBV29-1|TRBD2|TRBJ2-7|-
CSVVPSGRAYYEQYF
TGCAGCGTTGTACCTAGCGGGAGGGCCTACTACGAGCAGTACTTC
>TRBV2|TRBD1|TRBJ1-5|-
CASRGQGLSNQPQHF
TGTGCCAGCAGAGGACAGGGGTTGAGCAATCAGCCCCAGCATTTT
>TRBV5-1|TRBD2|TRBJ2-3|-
CASSLSGTRLSTDTQYF
TGCGCCAGCAGCTTGTCCGGGACTAGGCTAAGCACAGATACGCAGTATTTT
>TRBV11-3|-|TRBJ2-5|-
CASSLDAEKETQYF
TGTGCCAGCAGCTTAGACGCCGAGAAAGAGACCCAGTACTTC
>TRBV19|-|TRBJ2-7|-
CASSIARGPNYEQYF
TGTGCCAGTAGTATAGCGCGGGGTCCCAACTACGAGCAGTACTTC
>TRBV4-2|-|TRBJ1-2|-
CASSAQGYGNYGYTF
TGTGCCAGCAGCGCTCAGGGATATGGTAACTATGGCTACACCTTC
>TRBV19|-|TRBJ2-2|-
CASSSSGITTGELFF
TGTGCCAGTAGTTCGTCCGGGATTACCACCGGGGAGCTGTTTTTT
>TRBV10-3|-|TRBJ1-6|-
CAISDGRKSSYNSPLHF
TGTGCCATCAGTGACGGACGAAAGAGCTCCTATAATTCACCCCTCCACTTT
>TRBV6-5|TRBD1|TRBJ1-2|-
CASSYSDRGSRGYTF
TGTGCCAGCAGTTACTCGGACAGGGGGAGTCGGGGCTACACCTTC
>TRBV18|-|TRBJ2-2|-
CASSPLGQKNTGELFF
TGTGCCAGCTCACCGTTAGGACAGAAGAACACCGGGGAGCTGTTTTTT
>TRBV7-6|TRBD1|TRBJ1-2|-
CASSPWGTGASYGYTF
TGTGCCAGCAGCCCCTGGGGGACAGGCGCCAGCTATGGCTACACCTTC
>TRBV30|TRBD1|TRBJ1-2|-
CAWTRGGTGGTF
TGTGCCTGGACCAGAGGGGGGACAGGGGGCACCTTC
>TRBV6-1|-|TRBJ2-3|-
CANRVGSTDTQYF
TGTGCCAACAGGGTGGGAAGCACAGATACGCAGTATTTT
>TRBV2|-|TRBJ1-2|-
CASSGQSYGYTF
TGTGCCAGCAGTGGGCAGTCCTATGGCTACACCTTC
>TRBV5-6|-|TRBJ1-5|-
CASSWGLSGNQPQHF
TGTGCCAGCAGCTGGGGACTCTCTGGCAATCAGCCCCAGCATTTT
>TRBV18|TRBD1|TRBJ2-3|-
CASSLDRVVDTQYF
TGTGCCAGCTCGCTCGACAGGGTAGTAGATACGCAGTATTTT